A single sample gave rise to the 30 T cell receptor beta chains below, sequenced in a study of CD8 T cells in cerebrospinal fluid in Alzheimer's disease. TCRdb reprocessed the 10x single-cell sequencing reads, with one entry per CDR3 protein and no DNA. This sample contains more than 1,200 distinct CDR3 sequences. The sample comprised cerebrospinal fluid. These receptors were obtained from a human donor with mild cognitive impairment.

In terms of frequency, this clonotype is medium-sized (0.01 to 0.1%). The chain is built from TRBV12-3 or TRBV12-4 and TRBJ1-6. This CDR3 region has 13 residues. CDR3 in amino acids: CATKSAGNSPLHF.

By frequency, this clonotype registers medium-sized. The J gene is TRBJ1-2, the V gene TRBV5-1; TCRdb's D gene call, TRBD1, goes unchecked for lack of DNA. The V gene's germline CDR1 is SGHRS and CDR2 YFSETQ. The CDR3 runs to 15 residues. Here the CDR3 reads CASTALPGAQGGYTF.

This chain joins TRBV6-2 or TRBV6-3 and TRBJ2-7; the TRBD2 assignment by TCRdb is unverifiable without DNA. Per germline, CDR1 MNHEY and CDR2 SVGEGT. This CDR3 has 15 amino acids. This chain's CDR3 is CASSYRIAGPYEQYF.

Its frequency marks this clonotype as medium-sized (0.01 to 0.1%). The CDR3 is CASSATGSSYEQYF. The chain uses TRBV6-5 and TRBJ2-7; checking the TCRdb D call of TRBD1 is not possible without DNA. CDR3 length: 14 amino acids. Germline values: CDR1 MNHEY, CDR2 SVGAGI.

The chain employs TRBV3-1 and TRBJ2-2. CDR1 is LGHDT and CDR2 is YNNKEL in the germline V gene (reference sequence). This CDR3 contains 13 residues. The CDR3 sequence: CASSQGGGGELFF. The full variable domain, in which reference TRBV3-1 and TRBJ2-2 provide the parts outside the CDR3, is DTAVSQTPKYLVTQMGNDKSIKCEQNLGHDTMYWYKQDSKKFLKIMFSYNNKELIINETVPNRFSPKSPDKAHLNLHINSLELGDSAVYFCASSQGGGGELFFGEGSRLTVL.

The chain employs TRBV5-4 and TRBJ1-1. From germline, CDR1 is SGHNT and CDR2 YYREEE (reference sequence). CDR3 length equals 16 residues. CDR3: CASSLAQAGMDTEAFF. Looking up the rest from reference TRBV5-4 and TRBJ1-1 gives the full variable domain: ETGVTQSPTHLIKTRGQQVTLRCSSQSGHNTVSWYQQALGQGPQFIFQYYREEENGRGNFPPRFSGLQFPNYSSELNVNALELDDSALYLCASSLAQAGMDTEAFFGQGTRLTVV.

This clonotype is medium-sized by frequency. The J gene is TRBJ2-7, the V gene TRBV20-1; TCRdb calls TRBD1, which cannot be checked without DNA. CDR3 size: 14 residues. Germline V gene sequence: CDR1 DFQATT, CDR2 SNEGSKA (reference sequence). CDR3 residues: CSAPTGLKVYEQYF.

This clonotype is called medium-sized (0.01 to 0.1%) based on its frequency. This rearrangement joins TRBV12-3 or TRBV12-4 to TRBJ1-1; TCRdb's D call of TRBD1 is untestable without DNA. The CDR3 spans 14 residues. The CDR3 reads CASRRDRANTEAFF.

The gene calls are TRBV28 and TRBJ2-7; TCRdb indicates TRBD1, and absent DNA this call remains unverified. This CDR3 comprises 15 residues. The germline gives CDR1 MDHEN, CDR2 SYDVKM. CDR3 region: CASSYPGQATYEQYF. The full variable domain, its missing parts supplied by reference TRBV28 and TRBJ2-7, is DVKVTQSSRYLVKRTGEKVFLECVQDMDHENMFWYRQDPGLGLRLIYFSYDVKMKEKGDIPEGYSVSREKKERFSLILESASTNQTSMYLCASSYPGQATYEQYFGPGTRLTVT.

This chain uses TRBV6-5 with TRBJ2-1; with no DNA, the TCRdb D assignment of TRBD2 cannot be verified. Germline CDR1 reads MNHEY; CDR2 reads SVGAGI. This CDR3 is 15 amino acids long. The CDR3 sequence is CASSKRLLGPNEQFF.

This clonotype is called large based on its frequency. CDR3 residues: CASSLFDSSNEKLFF. V is TRBV3-1 and J is TRBJ1-4; absent DNA, TCRdb's TRBD1 call cannot be checked. The CDR3 length is 15 residues. CDR1 is LGHDT and CDR2 is YNNKEL in the germline V gene (reference sequence).

This clonotype is classed as medium-sized (0.01 to 0.1%) by frequency. The V and J genes are TRBV9 and TRBJ1-1. Germline V gene data show CDR1 as SGDLS and CDR2 as YYNGEE. CDR3 length equals 16 residues. CDR3 in amino acids: CASSEPKARVNTEAFF.

Frequency places this clonotype as medium-sized. The chain recombines TRBV11-2 with TRBJ1-2; TCRdb returns TRBD1, unconfirmable since there is no DNA. From germline, CDR1 is SGHAT and CDR2 FQNNGV. The CDR3 totals 16 residues. The CDR3 sequence: CASSSEGTGGTYGYTF.

This clonotype counts as large by frequency. V and J are TRBV11-2 and TRBJ1-1; TCRdb's D call of TRBD1 is untestable without DNA. The CDR3 is made up of 15 amino acids. Germline CDR1 SGHAT, CDR2 FQNNGV. The CDR3 here is CASSGGTGGRTEAFF.

This clonotype ranks as large (0.1 to 1%) in terms of frequency. The chain combines TRBV7-2 with TRBJ2-5; TCRdb returns TRBD1, unconfirmable since there is no DNA. This CDR3 contains 14 residues. Germline V gives CDR1 SGHTA, CDR2 FQGNSA. The CDR3 loop reads CASSLRAGVETQYF.

This clonotype is called medium-sized based on its frequency. The rearrangement uses TRBV3-1 and TRBJ2-1; lacking DNA, the TRBD2 call made by TCRdb goes unchecked. Germline CDR1 LGHDT, CDR2 YNNKEL (reference sequence). The CDR3 has 17 residues. The CDR3 reads CASSQEGGRGGASEQFF.

The CDR3 reads CSASTSLPLAGEIRSDTQYF. This chain joins TRBV20-1 and TRBJ2-3; TCRdb lists TRBD2, though no DNA is available to test this call. This CDR3 region has 20 residues. Germline loops: CDR1 DFQATT, CDR2 SNEGSKA (reference sequence).

The V call is TRBV19, the J call TRBJ2-1; the D call from TCRdb, TRBD1, cannot be confirmed without DNA. The CDR3 has 17 residues. Per the germline V gene, CDR1 is LNHDA and CDR2 is SQIVND (reference sequence). CDR3: CASSKGTGHSSYNEQFF.

The chain employs TRBV19 and TRBJ2-5; no DNA is available, so the TRBD2 call from TCRdb remains unchecked. This CDR3 is 13 amino acids long. In germline, CDR1 is LNHDA, CDR2 SQIVND (reference sequence). CDR3 residues: CASSLSGAETQYF. Together with reference TRBV19 and TRBJ2-5, the CDR3 gives the full variable domain: DGGITQSPKYLFRKEGQNVTLSCEQNLNHDAMYWYRQDPGQGLRLIYYSQIVNDFQKGDIAEGYSVSREKKESFPLTVTSAQKNPTAFYLCASSLSGAETQYFGPGTRLLVL.

This rearrangement joins TRBV10-3 to TRBJ1-2; there is no DNA to check the TCRdb D call of TRBD1. From germline, CDR1 is ENHRY and CDR2 SYGVKD. The CDR3 length is 16 residues. The CDR3 reads CAITDPGTGGDDRYTF.

This clonotype is called medium-sized based on its frequency. V usage is TRBV5-4 and J usage is TRBJ2-1; there is no DNA to check the TCRdb D call of TRBD2. Germline V CDR1 and CDR2: SGHNT, YYREEE (reference sequence). The CDR3 runs 15 residues. This CDR3 is CASSFSGGAYNEQFF.

This clonotype counts as medium-sized by frequency. This rearrangement joins TRBV19 to TRBJ2-7; TCRdb picks TRBD1, but there is no DNA to check that call. CDR1 LNHDA and CDR2 SQIVND come from the germline V gene (reference sequence). The CDR3 extends over 15 amino acids. This CDR3 is CASSIHSGGVYEQYF.

CDR3 protein: CASSQVGQGLRETQYF. The rearrangement links TRBV4-1 to TRBJ2-5; the TCRdb D gene call, TRBD1, has no DNA to confirm it. The CDR3 totals 16 residues. CDR1 and CDR2 (germline): MGHRA, YSYEKL.

By frequency, this clonotype is large. This chain links TRBV14 with TRBJ2-1; TCRdb lists TRBD1, though no DNA is available to test this call. CDR3 length: 17 amino acids. The germline V gene encodes CDR1 SGHDN and CDR2 FVKESK. Here the CDR3 reads CASSQEGWAGQNNEQFF.

The CDR3 spells CASSLIKSAVEQFF. The chain links TRBV13 to TRBJ2-1. There are 14 residues in the CDR3. Germline CDR1 PRHDT, CDR2 FYEKMQ (reference sequence).

This clonotype registers medium-sized (0.01 to 0.1%) by frequency. This rearrangement joins TRBV9 to TRBJ2-5; TCRdb indicates TRBD2, and absent DNA this call remains unverified. CDR3 length: 14 residues. Germline-derived CDR1 and CDR2 are SGDLS and YYNGEE. This chain's CDR3 is CASSVALALETQYF.

This clonotype is labeled medium-sized based on frequency. The chain carries TRBV14 and TRBJ1-2; TCRdb gives TRBD1 as the D gene, but with no DNA this cannot be confirmed. Germline V CDR1 and CDR2: SGHDN, FVKESK. This CDR3 is built from 14 residues. This CDR3 reads CASSLPGGSYGYTF.

This clonotype is classed as medium-sized by frequency. The chain is built from TRBV4-3 and TRBJ2-3; TCRdb's D call, TRBD2, is unchecked because there is no DNA. Looked up from germline, CDR1 is LGHNA and CDR2 is YSLEER. The CDR3 runs to 21 residues. CDR3 protein: CASSQDTGLAGGPGGTDTQYF.

This clonotype counts as medium-sized (0.01 to 0.1%) by frequency. J is TRBJ2-2 and V is TRBV20-1. The CDR3 totals 13 residues. The V gene's germline CDR1 is DFQATT and CDR2 SNEGSKA (reference sequence). CDR3 amino acids: CSASRNSPGELFF.

By frequency, this clonotype registers large (0.1 to 1%). The chain recombines TRBV12-2 with TRBJ1-6; the D call from TCRdb, TRBD1, cannot be confirmed without DNA. TRBV12-2 is described as a pseudogene. The CDR3 totals 16 residues. CDR3 in amino acids: CASRYNPKWGVSPLHF.